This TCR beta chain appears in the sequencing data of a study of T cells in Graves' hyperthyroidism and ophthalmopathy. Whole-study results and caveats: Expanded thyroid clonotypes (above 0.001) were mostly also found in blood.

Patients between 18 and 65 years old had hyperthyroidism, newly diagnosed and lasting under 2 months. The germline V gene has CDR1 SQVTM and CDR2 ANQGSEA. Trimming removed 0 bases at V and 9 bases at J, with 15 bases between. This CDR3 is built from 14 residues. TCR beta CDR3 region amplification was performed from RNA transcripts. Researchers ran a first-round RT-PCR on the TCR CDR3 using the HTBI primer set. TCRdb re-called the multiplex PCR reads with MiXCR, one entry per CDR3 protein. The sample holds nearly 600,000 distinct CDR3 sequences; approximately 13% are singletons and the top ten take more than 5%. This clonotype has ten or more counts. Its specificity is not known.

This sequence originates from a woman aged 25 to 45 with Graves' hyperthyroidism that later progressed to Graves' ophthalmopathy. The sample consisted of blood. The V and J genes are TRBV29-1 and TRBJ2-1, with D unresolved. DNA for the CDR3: TGCAGCGTTGAAGAGGCCAACGGGCCGAGTGAGCAGTTCTTC. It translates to CSVEEANGPSEQFF.